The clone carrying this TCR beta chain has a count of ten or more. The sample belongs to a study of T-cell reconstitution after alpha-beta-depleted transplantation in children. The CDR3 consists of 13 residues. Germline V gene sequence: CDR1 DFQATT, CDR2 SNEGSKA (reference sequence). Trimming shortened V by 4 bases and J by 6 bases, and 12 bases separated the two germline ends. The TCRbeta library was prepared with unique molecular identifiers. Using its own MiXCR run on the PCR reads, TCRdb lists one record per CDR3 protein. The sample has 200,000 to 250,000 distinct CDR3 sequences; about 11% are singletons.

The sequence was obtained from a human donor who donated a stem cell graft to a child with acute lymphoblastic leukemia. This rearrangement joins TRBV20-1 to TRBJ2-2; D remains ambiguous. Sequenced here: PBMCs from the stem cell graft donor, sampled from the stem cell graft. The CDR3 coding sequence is TGCAGTGCTACCCGCCCGGGCGCCGGGGAGCTGTTTTTT. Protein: CSATRPGAGELFF.